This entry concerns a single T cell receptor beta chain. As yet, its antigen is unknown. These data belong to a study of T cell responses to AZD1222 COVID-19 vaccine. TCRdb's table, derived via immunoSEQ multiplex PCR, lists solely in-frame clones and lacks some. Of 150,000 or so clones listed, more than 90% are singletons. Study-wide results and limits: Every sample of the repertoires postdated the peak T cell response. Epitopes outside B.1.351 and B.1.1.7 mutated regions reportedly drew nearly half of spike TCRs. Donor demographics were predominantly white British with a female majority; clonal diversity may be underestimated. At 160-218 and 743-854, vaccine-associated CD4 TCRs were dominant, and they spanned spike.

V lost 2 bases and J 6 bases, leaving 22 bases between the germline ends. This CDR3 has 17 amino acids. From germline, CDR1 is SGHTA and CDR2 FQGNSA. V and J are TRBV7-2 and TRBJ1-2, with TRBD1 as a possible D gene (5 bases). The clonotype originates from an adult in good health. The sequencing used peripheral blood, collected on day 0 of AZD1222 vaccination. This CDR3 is CASSLSPLGGENDGYTF. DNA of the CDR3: TGTGCCAGCAGCTTAAGTCCTTTGGGAGGGGAGAACGATGGCTACACCTTC.